The clone carrying this T cell receptor beta chain was recorded at least ten times. Its antigen is undetermined. Orbital computed tomography, thyroid ultrasound, serum thyroxine and TRAb, and clinical symptoms together informed the diagnoses. Amplification of TCR beta CDR3 regions used RNA as the template. Using the HTBI primer set, a first-round RT-PCR was run on the TCR CDR3. TCRdb re-derived calls from the multiplex PCR reads in MiXCR, one entry per CDR3 protein. This sample yields 640,000 or so distinct CDR3 sequences, of which over 12% are seen a single time; approximately 4.3% belongs to the top ten. The length of the CDR3 is 14 residues. Losses at the gene ends were 6 bases for V and 0 bases for J; bases not matched to a gene: 2. From germline, CDR1 is SNHLY and CDR2 FYNNEI. The data were taken from a study of T cells in Graves' hyperthyroidism and ophthalmopathy. Study at large: At the time of initial diagnosis and before any treatment, peripheral blood was collected. Study conclusions and caveats: Peripheral blood also featured most of the thyroid clonotypes expanded above 0.001. A model using 13 V-J features told ophthalmopathy apart from stable hyperthyroidism.

The sequence derives from a middle-aged woman with Graves' ophthalmopathy. The sequencing input was blood. The chain links TRBV2 to TRBJ2-7; 10 nucleotides match TRBD1. The CDR3 is CASRDRGGSYEQYF. In DNA, the CDR3 is TGTGCCAGCAGGGACAGGGGGGGCTCCTACGAGCAGTACTTC.